The 21 T cell receptor beta chains presented below share a single source sample, sequenced in a study of blood T cell repertoires in COVID-19. This table comes from immunoSEQ multiplex PCR, and its TCRdb copy is limited to in-frame clones, with some not included. The data show around 380,000 clones, 81% seen once. The specimen sequenced was peripheral blood. The receptors derive from a human donor with acute or convalescent COVID-19. The donor label of this sample is uncertain.

This sequence joins TRBV15 and TRBJ2-3; TRBD1 is a possible D gene (5 bases). The CDR3 covers 12 residues. From germline, CDR1 is LNHNV and CDR2 YYDKDF (reference sequence). Trimming took 3 bases from V and 5 from J, leaving 6 bases between them. The CDR3 DNA follows: TGTGCCACCAGCAGCGGACAAGATACGCAGTATTTT. Its protein is CATSSGQDTQYF.

This clone was found once. The V call is TRBV15, the J call TRBJ1-2; D remains ambiguous. The CDR3 runs to 13 residues. The V end lost 5 bases, the J end lost 3 bases, and 10 bases lay between the germline ends. Germline-derived CDR1 and CDR2 are LNHNV and YYDKDF (reference sequence). This chain's CDR3 is CATSPVSYYGYTF. The CDR3 DNA sequence: TGTGCCACCAGCCCGGTGTCTTACTATGGCTACACCTTC.

In its sample, this clone was seen a few times. This chain joins TRBV5-4 and TRBJ2-7, with TRBD1 identical over 9 bases. This CDR3 is 14 amino acids long. V gave up 4 bases and J gave up 9 bases; unmatched junction bases: 11. CDR1 and CDR2 (germline): SGHNT, YYREEE (reference sequence). The CDR3 DNA reads TGTGCCAGCAGCATCGGGACAGGGCGGTATGGGCAGTACTTC. Amino acid sequence: CASSIGTGRYGQYF. The complete variable domain, with remaining parts taken from reference TRBV5-4 and TRBJ2-7, reads ETGVTQSPTHLIKTRGQQVTLRCSSQSGHNTVSWYQQALGQGPQFIFQYYREEENGRGNFPPRFSGLQFPNYSSELNVNALELDDSALYLCASSIGTGRYGQYFGPGTRLTVT.

The chain employs TRBV24-1 and TRBJ1-2; D ambiguous. V was cut by 3 bases and J by 7 bases, with 14 bases left in between. CDR1 is KGHDR, CDR2 SFDVKD, per germline. The length of the CDR3 is 14 residues. The CDR3 here is CATSDRERVGGYTF. CDR3 nucleotides: TGTGCCACCAGTGATCGGGAACGGGTGGGTGGCTACACCTTC.

This clone came up a few times. The rearrangement uses TRBV9 and TRBJ2-7, with D possibly matching TRBD2 (6 bases). Per germline, CDR1 SGDLS and CDR2 YYNGEE. The CDR3 sequence is 16 residues long. Trimming pared 1 base from V and 3 bases from J, leaving 17 bases between. The CDR3 nucleotides are TGTGCCAGCAGCGTATCTGGGGCTAGCGCGATCTACGAGCAGTACTTC. It is translated as CASSVSGASAIYEQYF.

The rearrangement uses TRBV3-1 (or the pseudogene TRBV3-2) and TRBJ2-2; D gene ambiguous. Germline V gene sequence: CDR1 LGHDT, CDR2 YNNKEL (reference sequence). The CDR3 has 13 residues. The germline V and J ends were trimmed by 2 bases and 4 bases, with 5 bases remaining between them. This CDR3 reads CASSQLSTGELFF. CDR3 DNA: TGTGCCAGCAGCCAATTGAGCACCGGGGAGCTGTTTTTT.

As DNA, the CDR3 is TGTGCCAGCAGCGAAACAGGGCGAGACACTGAAGCTTTCTTT. Its translation is CASSETGRDTEAFF. This chain links TRBV7-9 with TRBJ1-1, with a possible D match to TRBD1 (6 bases). The CDR3 runs 14 residues. Germline CDR1 reads SEHNR; CDR2 reads FQNEAQ (reference sequence). Between the trimmed V and J ends, which lost 5 bases and 3 bases, there was a span of 13 bases.

The rearrangement links TRBV5-1 to TRBJ2-3; D may be TRBD2 (6 bases). The V gene lost 2 bases and the J gene lost 1 base, with 11 bases spanning the gap. CDR1 and CDR2 (germline): SGHRS, YFSETQ. The CDR3 runs 15 residues. CDR3 in DNA: TGCGCCAGCAGCTTCGGGGGTGCCGGCACAGATACGCAGTATTTT. It codes for CASSFGGAGTDTQYF.

The chain couples TRBV30 to TRBJ1-6, with 7 positions matching TRBD1. Germline CDR1 reads GTSNPN; CDR2 reads SVGIG (reference sequence). Trimming cost V 4 bases and J 7 bases; bases outside gene matches: 16. The CDR3 length is 17 residues. CDR3 DNA sequence: TGTGCCTGGAACACTCCACGGCAGGGGGGACGAAATTCACCCCTCCACTTT. This translates into CAWNTPRQGGRNSPLHF.

This rearrangement joins TRBV15 to TRBJ1-2; 8 positions agree with TRBD1. The junction had 5 bases not matched to a gene; V was cut back by 1 base and J by 1 base. This CDR3 region has 16 residues. Germline V gives CDR1 LNHNV, CDR2 YYDKDF (reference sequence). The CDR3 is CATSRALTGDNYGYTF. CDR3 nucleotide sequence: TGTGCCACCAGCAGAGCTTTGACAGGGGATAACTATGGCTACACCTTC.

The chain is built from TRBV2 and TRBJ1-1, with TRBD1 matching 7 bases. There are 15 residues in the CDR3. V shed 5 bases and J 2 bases; nucleotides not matched to a gene: 8. The germline gives CDR1 SNHLY, CDR2 FYNNEI. The DNA of the CDR3 is TGTGCCAGCAGTCAAATCAGACAGGGAAACACTGAAGCTTTCTTT. Translating it yields CASSQIRQGNTEAFF.

The chain couples TRBV10-3 to TRBJ1-5; TRBD1 might be the D (6 bases). The CDR3 runs to 13 residues. V was shortened by 10 bases and J by 1 base, with 11 bases between the two germline ends. The germline V gene encodes CDR1 ENHRY and CDR2 SYGVKD. CDR3 protein: CATAGVSNQPQHF. CDR3 DNA: TGTGCCACTGCAGGGGTAAGCAATCAGCCCCAGCATTTT.

This chain uses TRBV30 with TRBJ1-1; TRBD1 matches 8 bases. CDR3 size: 15 residues. The J segment lost 2 bases and the V segment lost 2 bases, leaving 7 bases of the junction unmatched. Per the germline V gene, CDR1 is GTSNPN and CDR2 is SVGIG (reference sequence). The CDR3 nucleotides are TGTGCCTGGAGTCGTACAGGACAGGGTAACACTGAAGCTTTCTTT. This encodes CAWSRTGQGNTEAFF.

The chain uses TRBV14 and TRBJ2-7, with TRBD2 identical over 7 bases. The CDR3 is made up of 15 amino acids. Germline trimming cut 4 bases from V and 4 bases from J; bases unmatched to any gene: 10. The germline gives CDR1 SGHDN, CDR2 FVKESK. CDR3 in DNA: TGTGCCAGCAGCCCCCTGGCTAGCGGCCCATACGAGCAGTACTTC. The encoded protein is CASSPLASGPYEQYF.

The chain is built from TRBV9 and TRBJ1-3, with D unclear. CDR1 is SGDLS and CDR2 is YYNGEE in the germline V gene. The CDR3 runs 16 residues. Trimming left V 0 bases short and J 3 bases short, with 13 bases between. CDR3 amino acids: CASSVDGLTSGNTIYF. CDR3 bases: TGTGCCAGCAGCGTAGATGGCTTAACCAGTGGAAACACCATATATTTT.

This chain uses TRBV27 with TRBJ2-3, with D perhaps matching TRBD1 (5 bases). The CDR3 is 12 residues long. V was clipped by 5 bases and J by 5 bases, with 8 bases between them. Germline CDR1 is MNHEY and CDR2 is SMNVEV (reference sequence). The CDR3 reads CASSKQEDTQYF. CDR3 nucleotide sequence: TGTGCCAGCAGTAAACAGGAAGATACGCAGTATTTT.

The chain is built from TRBV7-9 and TRBJ1-1; 7 nucleotides line up with TRBD1. Trimming took 5 bases from V and 5 from J; bases not matched to a gene: 11. Germline CDR1 SEHNR, CDR2 FQNEAQ (reference sequence). The CDR3 consists of 15 residues. The CDR3 DNA follows: TGTGCCAGCAGCCCAGGACAGGCCTGGGGAACTGAAGCTTTCTTT. Translated, it gives CASSPGQAWGTEAFF.

The rearrangement uses TRBV9 and TRBJ2-3; 12 nucleotides match TRBD2. The CDR3 loop spans 15 amino acids. Looked up from germline, CDR1 is SGDLS and CDR2 is YYNGEE. The V gene end was trimmed by 4 bases and the J gene end by 4 bases; junction bases not matched to a gene: 4. The CDR3 DNA reads TGTGCCAGCAGCCCTAGCGGGAGGGCCGCAGATACGCAGTATTTT. It translates to CASSPSGRAADTQYF.

The V and J genes are TRBV18 and TRBJ2-2; tentatively, D is TRBD1 (6 bases). CDR3 length: 13 residues. The V gene lost 5 bases and the J gene lost 6 bases, with 10 bases spanning the gap. Germline V gene lookup returns CDR1 KGHSH and CDR2 LQKENI. CDR3 sequence (DNA): TGTGCCAGCTCAGCCACAGGGTCCGGGGAGCTGTTTTTT. Its protein is CASSATGSGELFF.

About this clone itself: The same CDR3 is also encoded by other DNA sequences in this sample. Here the CDR3 DNA reads TGTGCCAGCAGCTTAGGTGGGACAGCTAATGAAAAACTGTTTTTT. Its protein product is CASSLGGTANEKLFF. The V gene is TRBV7-9, the J gene TRBJ1-4; 7 nucleotides align to TRBD1. V was pared by 1 base and J by 3 bases, with 2 bases of the junction left unmatched. Germline lookup yields CDR1 SEHNR and CDR2 FQNEAQ (reference sequence). This CDR3 comprises 15 residues.

This clone was found once. The J gene is TRBJ1-1, the V gene TRBV7-6; D gene uncertain. CDR1 is SGHVS and CDR2 is FNYEAQ in the germline V gene. This CDR3 spans 17 amino acids. V lost 6 bases and J 1 base, leaving 21 bases between the germline ends. CDR3 amino acids: CASSRQVPKPANTEAFF. Written as DNA, the CDR3 is TGTGCCAGCAGTAGGCAGGTCCCAAAACCGGCGAACACTGAAGCTTTCTTT.